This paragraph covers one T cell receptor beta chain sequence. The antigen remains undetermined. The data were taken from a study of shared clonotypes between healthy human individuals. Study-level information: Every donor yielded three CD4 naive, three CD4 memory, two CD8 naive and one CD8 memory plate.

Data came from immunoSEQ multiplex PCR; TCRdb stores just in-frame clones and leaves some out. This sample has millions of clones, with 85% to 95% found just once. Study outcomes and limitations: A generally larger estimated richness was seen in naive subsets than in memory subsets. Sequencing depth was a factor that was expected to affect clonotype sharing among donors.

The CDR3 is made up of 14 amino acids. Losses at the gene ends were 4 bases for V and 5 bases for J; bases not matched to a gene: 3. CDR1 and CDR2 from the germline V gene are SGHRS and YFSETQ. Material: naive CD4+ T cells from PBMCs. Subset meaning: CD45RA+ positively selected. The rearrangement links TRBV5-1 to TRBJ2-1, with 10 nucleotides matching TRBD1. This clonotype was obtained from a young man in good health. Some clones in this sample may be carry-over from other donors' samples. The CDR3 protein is CASSQGTGDNEQFF. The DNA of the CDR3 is TGCGCCAGCAGCCAGGGGACAGGGGACAATGAGCAGTTCTTC. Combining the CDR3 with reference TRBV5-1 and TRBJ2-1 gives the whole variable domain KAGVTQTPRYLIKTRGQQVTLSCSPISGHRSVSWYQQTPGQGLQFLFEYFSETQRNKGNFPGRFSGRQFSNSRSEMNVSTLELGDSALYLCASSQGTGDNEQFFGPGTRLTVL.